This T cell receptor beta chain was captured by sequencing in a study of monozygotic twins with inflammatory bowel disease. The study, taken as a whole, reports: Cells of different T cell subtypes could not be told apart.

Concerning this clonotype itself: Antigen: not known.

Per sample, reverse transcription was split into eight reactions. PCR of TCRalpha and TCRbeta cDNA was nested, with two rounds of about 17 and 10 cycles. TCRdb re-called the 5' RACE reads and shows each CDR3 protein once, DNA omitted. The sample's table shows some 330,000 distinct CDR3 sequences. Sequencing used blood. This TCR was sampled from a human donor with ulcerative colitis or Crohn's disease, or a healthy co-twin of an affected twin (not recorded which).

The CDR3 sequence: CAWNKGASDEQYF. The chain combines TRBV30 with TRBJ2-7; TCRdb outputs TRBD1, but without DNA this stays unchecked. Germline CDR1 is GTSNPN and CDR2 is SVGIG (reference sequence). The length of the CDR3 is 13 residues.